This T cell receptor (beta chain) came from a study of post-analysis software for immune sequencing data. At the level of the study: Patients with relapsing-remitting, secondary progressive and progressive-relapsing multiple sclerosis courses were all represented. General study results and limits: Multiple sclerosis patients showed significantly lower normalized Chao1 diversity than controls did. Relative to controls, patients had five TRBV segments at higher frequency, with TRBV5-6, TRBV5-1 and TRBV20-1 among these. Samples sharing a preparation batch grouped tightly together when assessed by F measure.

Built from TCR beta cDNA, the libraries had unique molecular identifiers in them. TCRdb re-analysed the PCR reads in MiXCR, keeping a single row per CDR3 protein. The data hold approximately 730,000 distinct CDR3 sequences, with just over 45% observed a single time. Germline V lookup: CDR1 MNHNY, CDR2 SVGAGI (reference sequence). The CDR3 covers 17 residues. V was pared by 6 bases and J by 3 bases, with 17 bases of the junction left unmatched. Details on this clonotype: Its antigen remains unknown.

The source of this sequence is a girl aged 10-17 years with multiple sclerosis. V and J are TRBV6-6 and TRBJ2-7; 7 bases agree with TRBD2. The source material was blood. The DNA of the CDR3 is TGTGCCAGCAGCCCCCGGTTGGCTAGCGGTAATTACTACGAGCAGTACTTC. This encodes CASSPRLASGNYYEQYF.